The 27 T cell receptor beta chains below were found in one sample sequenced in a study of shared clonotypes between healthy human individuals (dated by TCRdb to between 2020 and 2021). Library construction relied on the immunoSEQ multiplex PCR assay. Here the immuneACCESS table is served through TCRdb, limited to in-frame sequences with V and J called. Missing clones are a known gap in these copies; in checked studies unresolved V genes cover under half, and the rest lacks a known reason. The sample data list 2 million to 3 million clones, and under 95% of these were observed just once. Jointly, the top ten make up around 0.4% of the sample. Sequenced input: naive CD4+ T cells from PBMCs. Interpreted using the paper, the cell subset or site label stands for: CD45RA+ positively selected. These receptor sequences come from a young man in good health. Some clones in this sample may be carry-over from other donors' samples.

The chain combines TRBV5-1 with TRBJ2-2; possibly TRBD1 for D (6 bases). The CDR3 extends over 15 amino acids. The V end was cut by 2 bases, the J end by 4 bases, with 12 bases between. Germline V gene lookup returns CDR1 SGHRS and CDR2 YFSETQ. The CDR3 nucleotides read TGCGCCAGCAGCTTATTCAGGGGTCCCACCGGGGAGCTGTTTTTT. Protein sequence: CASSLFRGPTGELFF. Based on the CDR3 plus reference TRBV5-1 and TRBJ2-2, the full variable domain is KAGVTQTPRYLIKTRGQQVTLSCSPISGHRSVSWYQQTPGQGLQFLFEYFSETQRNKGNFPGRFSGRQFSNSRSEMNVSTLELGDSALYLCASSLFRGPTGELFFGEGSRLTVL.

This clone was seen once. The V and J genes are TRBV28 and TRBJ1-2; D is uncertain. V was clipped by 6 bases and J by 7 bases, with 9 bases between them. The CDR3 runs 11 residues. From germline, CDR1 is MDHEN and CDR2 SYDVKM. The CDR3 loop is CASRGSGGYTF. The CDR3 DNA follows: TGTGCCAGCAGGGGGTCGGGTGGCTACACCTTC.

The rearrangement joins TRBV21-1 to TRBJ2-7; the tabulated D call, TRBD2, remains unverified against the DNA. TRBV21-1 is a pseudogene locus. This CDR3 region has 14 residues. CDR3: CASSSPPGVYEQYF. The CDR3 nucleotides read TGTGCCAGCAGCTCCCCCCCGGGGGTCTACGAGCAGTACTTC.

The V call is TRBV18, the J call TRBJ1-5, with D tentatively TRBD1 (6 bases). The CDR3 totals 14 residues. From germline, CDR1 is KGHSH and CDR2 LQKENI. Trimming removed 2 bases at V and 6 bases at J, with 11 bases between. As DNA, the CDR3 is TGTGCCAGCTCACCAGGGGGCGCGGTTCAGCCCCAGCATTTT. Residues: CASSPGGAVQPQHF.

The CDR3 bases are TGCGCCAGCAGCGTGAGACAGGGTGCGGGCACTGAAGCTTTCTTT. Translating it yields CASSVRQGAGTEAFF. The chain recombines TRBV5-1 with TRBJ1-1; 7 bases match TRBD1. The CDR3 has 15 residues. The germline V gene encodes CDR1 SGHRS and CDR2 YFSETQ. V trimming: 4 bases; J trimming: 4 bases; junction bases outside the gene matches: 10.

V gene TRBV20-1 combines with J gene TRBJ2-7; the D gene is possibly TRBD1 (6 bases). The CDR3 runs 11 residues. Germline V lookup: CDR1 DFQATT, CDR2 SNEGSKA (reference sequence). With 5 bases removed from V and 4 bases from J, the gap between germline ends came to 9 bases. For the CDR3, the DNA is TGCAGTGCTCTACAGGGATACGAGCAGTACTTC. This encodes CSALQGYEQYF.

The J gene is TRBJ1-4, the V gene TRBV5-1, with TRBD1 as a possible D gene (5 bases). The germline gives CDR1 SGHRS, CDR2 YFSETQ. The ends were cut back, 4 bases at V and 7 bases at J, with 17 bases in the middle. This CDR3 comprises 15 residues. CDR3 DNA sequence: TGCGCCAGCAGCCTAGACCTCCATGGGGGTGAAAAACTGTTTTTT. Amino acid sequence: CASSLDLHGGEKLFF.

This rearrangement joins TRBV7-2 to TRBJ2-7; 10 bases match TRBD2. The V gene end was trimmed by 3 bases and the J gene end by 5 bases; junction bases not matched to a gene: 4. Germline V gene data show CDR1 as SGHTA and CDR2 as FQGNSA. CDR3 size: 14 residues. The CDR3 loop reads CASSFTSGINEQYF. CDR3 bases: TGTGCCAGCAGCTTCACTAGCGGGATTAACGAGCAGTACTTC. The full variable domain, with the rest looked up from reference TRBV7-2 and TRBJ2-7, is GAGVSQSPSNKVTEKGKDVELRCDPISGHTALYWYRQSLGQGLEFLIYFQGNSAPDKSGLPSDRFSAERTGGSVSTLTIQRTQQEDSAVYLCASSFTSGINEQYFGPGTRLTVT.

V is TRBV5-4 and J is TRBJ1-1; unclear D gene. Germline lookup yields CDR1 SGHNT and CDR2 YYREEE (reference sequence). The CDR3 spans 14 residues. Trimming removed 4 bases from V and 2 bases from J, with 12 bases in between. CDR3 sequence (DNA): TGTGCCAGCAGCCCGTCGAACAGAAACACTGAAGCTTTCTTT. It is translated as CASSPSNRNTEAFF.

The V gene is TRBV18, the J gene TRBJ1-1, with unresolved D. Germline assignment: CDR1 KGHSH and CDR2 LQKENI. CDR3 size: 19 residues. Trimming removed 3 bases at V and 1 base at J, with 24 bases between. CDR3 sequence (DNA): TGTGCCAGCTCACCCATTATAGGAGAGGTTGGCCGAGGGAACACTGAAGCTTTCTTT. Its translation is CASSPIIGEVGRGNTEAFF.

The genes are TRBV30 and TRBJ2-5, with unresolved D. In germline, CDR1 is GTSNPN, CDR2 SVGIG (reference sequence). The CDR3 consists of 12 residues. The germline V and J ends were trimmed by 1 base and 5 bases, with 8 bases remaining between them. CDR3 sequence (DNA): TGTGCCTGGAGTGAGGTACCGGAGACCCAGTACTTC. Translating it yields CAWSEVPETQYF. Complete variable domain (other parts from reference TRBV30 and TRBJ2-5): SQTIHQWPATLVQPVGSPLSLECTVEGTSNPNLYWYRQAAGRGLQLLFYSVGIGQISSEVPQNLSASRPQDRQFILSSKKLLLSDSGFYLCAWSEVPETQYFGPGTRLLVL.

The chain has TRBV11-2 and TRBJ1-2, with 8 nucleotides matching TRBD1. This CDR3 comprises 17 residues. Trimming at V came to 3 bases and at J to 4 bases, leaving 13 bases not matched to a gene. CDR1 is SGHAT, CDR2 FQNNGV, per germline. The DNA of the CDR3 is TGTGCCAGCAGCTTGGGACGACAGGGGACTTTAGTCTATGGCTACACCTTC. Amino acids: CASSLGRQGTLVYGYTF. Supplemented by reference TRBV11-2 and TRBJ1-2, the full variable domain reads EAGVAQSPRYKIIEKRQSVAFWCNPISGHATLYWYQQILGQGPKLLIQFQNNGVVDDSQLPKDRFSAERLKGVDSTLKIQPAKLEDSAVYLCASSLGRQGTLVYGYTFGSGTRLTVV.

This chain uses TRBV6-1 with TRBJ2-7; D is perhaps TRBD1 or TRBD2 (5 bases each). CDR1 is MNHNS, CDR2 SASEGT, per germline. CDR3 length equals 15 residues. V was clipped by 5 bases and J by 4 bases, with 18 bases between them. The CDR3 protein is CASSFQRRGEYEQYF. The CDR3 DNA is TGTGCCAGCAGTTTCCAACGCCGGGGCGAATACGAGCAGTACTTC.

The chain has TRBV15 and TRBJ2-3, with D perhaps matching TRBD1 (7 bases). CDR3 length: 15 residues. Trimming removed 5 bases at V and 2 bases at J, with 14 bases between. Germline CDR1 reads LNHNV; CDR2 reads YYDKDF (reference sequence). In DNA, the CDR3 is TGTGCCACCAGCGGAGGCAGGGGGGACACAGATACGCAGTATTTT. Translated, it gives CATSGGRGDTDTQYF.

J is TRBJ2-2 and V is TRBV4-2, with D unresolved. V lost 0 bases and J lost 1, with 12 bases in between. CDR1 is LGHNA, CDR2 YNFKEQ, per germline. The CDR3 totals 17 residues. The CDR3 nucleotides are TGTGCCAGCAGCCAAGATCTAAGGGTCCTGAACACCGGGGAGCTGTTTTTT. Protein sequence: CASSQDLRVLNTGELFF.

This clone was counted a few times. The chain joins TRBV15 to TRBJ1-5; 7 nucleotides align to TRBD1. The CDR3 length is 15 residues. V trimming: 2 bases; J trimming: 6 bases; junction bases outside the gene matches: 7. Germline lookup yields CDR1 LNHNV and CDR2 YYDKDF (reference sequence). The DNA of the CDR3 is TGTGCCACCAGCAGAAGACAGGGTCGAAGTCAGCCCCAGCATTTT. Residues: CATSRRQGRSQPQHF.

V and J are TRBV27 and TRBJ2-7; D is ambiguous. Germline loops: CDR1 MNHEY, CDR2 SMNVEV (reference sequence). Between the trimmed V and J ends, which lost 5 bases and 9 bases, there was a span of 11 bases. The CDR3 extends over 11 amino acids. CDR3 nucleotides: TGTGCCAGCAGTGCCGTTATTCCGCAGTACTTC. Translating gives CASSAVIPQYF.

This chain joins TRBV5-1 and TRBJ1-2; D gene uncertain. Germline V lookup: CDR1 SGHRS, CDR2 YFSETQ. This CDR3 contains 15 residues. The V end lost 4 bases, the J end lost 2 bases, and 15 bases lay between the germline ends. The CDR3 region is CASSADTELNYGYTF. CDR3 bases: TGCGCCAGCAGCGCCGACACGGAACTCAACTATGGCTACACCTTC.

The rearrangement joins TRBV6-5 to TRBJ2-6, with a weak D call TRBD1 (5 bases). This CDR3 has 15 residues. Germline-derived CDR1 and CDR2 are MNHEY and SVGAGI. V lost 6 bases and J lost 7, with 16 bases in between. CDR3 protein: CASSPRPGYANVLTF. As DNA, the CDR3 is TGTGCCAGCAGCCCTAGGCCAGGGTATGCCAACGTCCTGACTTTC.

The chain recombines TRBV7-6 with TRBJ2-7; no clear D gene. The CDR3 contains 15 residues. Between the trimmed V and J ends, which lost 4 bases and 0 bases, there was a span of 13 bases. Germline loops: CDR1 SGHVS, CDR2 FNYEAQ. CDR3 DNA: TGTGCCAGCAGCTCCCCGGCGGAAACCTCCTACGAGCAGTACTTC. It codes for CASSSPAETSYEQYF. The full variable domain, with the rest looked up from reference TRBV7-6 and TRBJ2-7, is GAGVSQSPRYKVTKRGQDVALRCDPISGHVSLYWYRQALGQGPEFLTYFNYEAQQDKSGLPNDRFSAERPEGSISTLTIQRTEQRDSAMYRCASSSPAETSYEQYFGPGTRLTVT.

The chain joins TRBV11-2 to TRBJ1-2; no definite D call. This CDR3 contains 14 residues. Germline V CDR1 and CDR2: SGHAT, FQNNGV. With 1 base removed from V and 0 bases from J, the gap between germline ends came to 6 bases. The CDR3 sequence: CASSLGGSNYGYTF. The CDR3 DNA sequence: TGTGCCAGCAGCTTAGGGGGATCTAACTATGGCTACACCTTC.

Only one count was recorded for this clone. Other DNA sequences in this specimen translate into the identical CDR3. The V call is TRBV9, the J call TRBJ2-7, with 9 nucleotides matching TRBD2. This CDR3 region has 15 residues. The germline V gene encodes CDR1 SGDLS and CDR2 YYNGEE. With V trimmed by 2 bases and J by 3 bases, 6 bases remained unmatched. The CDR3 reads CASSVGLAGNYEQYF. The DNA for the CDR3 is TGTGCCAGCAGCGTCGGGCTAGCGGGGAACTACGAGCAGTACTTC.

CDR3 sequence reads: CASSGHAMRTDTQYF. The CDR3 DNA reads TGCGCCAGCAGTGGACACGCGATGAGAACAGATACGCAGTATTTT. The chain recombines TRBV10-1 with TRBJ2-3; D gene unclear. Germline V gives CDR1 WNHNN, CDR2 SYGVQD (reference sequence). The CDR3 is 15 residues long. Trimming left V 4 bases short and J 3 bases short, with 14 bases between.

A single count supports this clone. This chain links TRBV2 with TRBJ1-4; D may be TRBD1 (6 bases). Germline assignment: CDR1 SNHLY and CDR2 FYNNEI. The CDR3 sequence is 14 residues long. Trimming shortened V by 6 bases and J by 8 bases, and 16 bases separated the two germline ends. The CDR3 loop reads CASRDTGLSEKLFF. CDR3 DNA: TGTGCCAGCAGGGATACAGGGCTCAGCGAAAAACTGTTTTTT. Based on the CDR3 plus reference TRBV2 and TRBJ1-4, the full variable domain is EPEVTQTPSHQVTQMGQEVILRCVPISNHLYFYWYRQILGQKVEFLVSFYNNEISEKSEIFDDQFSVERPDGSNFTLKIRSTKLEDSAMYFCASRDTGLSEKLFFGSGTQLSVL.

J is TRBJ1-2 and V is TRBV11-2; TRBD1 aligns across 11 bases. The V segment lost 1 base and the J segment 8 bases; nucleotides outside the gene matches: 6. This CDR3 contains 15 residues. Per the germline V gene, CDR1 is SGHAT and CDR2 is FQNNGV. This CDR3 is CASSLAGQGALGYTF. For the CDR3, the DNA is TGTGCCAGCAGCTTAGCCGGACAGGGGGCTCTCGGCTACACCTTC.

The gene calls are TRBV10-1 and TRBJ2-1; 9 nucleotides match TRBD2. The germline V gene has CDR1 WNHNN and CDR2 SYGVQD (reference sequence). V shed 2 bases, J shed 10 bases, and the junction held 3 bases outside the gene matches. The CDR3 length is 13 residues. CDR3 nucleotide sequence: TGCGCCAGCAGTGAGCGGCTAGCGGGAGAGCAGTTCTTC. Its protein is CASSERLAGEQFF.

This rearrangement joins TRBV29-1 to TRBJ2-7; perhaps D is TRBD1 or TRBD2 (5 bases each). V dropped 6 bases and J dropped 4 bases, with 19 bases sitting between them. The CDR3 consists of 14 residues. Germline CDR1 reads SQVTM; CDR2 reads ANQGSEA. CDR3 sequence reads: CSVSRGGPPYEQYF. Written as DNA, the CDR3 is TGCAGCGTGTCCCGGGGCGGCCCTCCGTACGAGCAGTACTTC.